This TCR beta chain was found in a study of blood T cell repertoires in COVID-19. Study as a whole: Sites across the United States, Italy and Spain contributed samples from acute and convalescent COVID-19. PBMCs, B-cell-depleted T cells, or T cells were the source of the cDNA or gDNA that made up the material.

Germline-derived CDR1 and CDR2 are SGHRS and YFSETQ. This CDR3 region has 13 residues. V was pared by 2 bases and J by 6 bases, with 8 bases between. In the authors' methods: Amplifying reference gene primers gave estimates of nucleated cell counts. Assay: immunoSEQ multiplex PCR; the TCRdb copy retains only in-frame clones and omits some. D and trimming were read from the DNA, whereas the V and J calls and clone size are those reported in that table. In the table there are about 98,000 clones, over 70% of which are singletons. Sequencing was performed on peripheral blood. This TCR derives from a man in his 70s with acute or convalescent COVID-19. The chain is built from TRBV5-1 and TRBJ2-2, with TRBD1 as a possible D gene (5 bases). The CDR3 spells CASSLGAAGELFF. The CDR3 DNA follows: TGCGCCAGCAGCTTAGGGGCCGCCGGGGAGCTGTTTTTT.